The clone carrying this TCR beta chain was seen only once. Its antigen is currently unknown. This sample stems from a study of cytomegalovirus exposure and HLA in healthy donors. Study-level background: Genotyping of more than 300 donors showed that over 65% belonged to the Caucasian-associated ancestry cluster. Study-level findings and limits: In a later analysis, an Asian-associated ancestry cluster reportedly showed fewer N-insertions than the approximately 640-donor mean. TCR beta chain V- and J-gene trimming was linked, in a later analysis, to a missense variant in DCLRE1C. An analysis that was carried out later associated 15,000 to 20,000 TCR beta sequences with HLA alleles at 0.05 false discovery rate.

It was with 60 Vbeta and 13 Jbeta primers that the PCR ran. Only in-frame clones appear in the TCRdb table, and some are missing; sequencing was by immunoSEQ multiplex PCR. The sample includes approximately 120,000 clones, 80% to 85% of them seen just once. V was clipped by 8 bases and J by 5 bases; unmatched bases: 12. The germline V gene has CDR1 MNHNS and CDR2 SASEGT. The CDR3 totals 14 residues. The chain uses TRBV6-1 and TRBJ2-7, with 7 bases lining up with TRBD2. This TCR was recovered from a woman between 25 and 40 years old in good health and CMV-seronegative. Specimen: PBMCs. The CDR3 DNA follows: TGTGCCAGCTGGGGGGGGTACCTCTTCGACGAGCAGTACTTC. Amino acid sequence: CASWGGYLFDEQYF.